One and the same sample provided the 12 T cell receptor beta chains below, sequenced in a study of somatic mutations in cytotoxic T cells in rheumatoid arthritis. Profiling relied on immunoSEQ multiplex PCR, and the TCRdb table lists in-frame clones only, not all of them. The sample yields fewer than 30,000 clones, roughly 80% seen once. Sequenced: CD8+ T cells sorted from blood. All receptors come from a woman aged 18-29 years in good health.

The chain combines TRBV28 with TRBJ2-4; D is unclear. CDR1 is MDHEN and CDR2 is SYDVKM in the germline V gene. The CDR3 runs 16 residues. V was clipped by 5 bases and J by 1 base, with 15 bases between them. CDR3 sequence: CASSTLKGFAKNIQYF. CDR3 sequence (DNA): TGTGCCAGCAGTACGCTAAAGGGTTTCGCCAAAAACATTCAGTACTTC.

This clone was detected only a few times. The chain joins TRBV7-8 to TRBJ1-1, with TRBD1 matching over 10 bases. J was trimmed by 1 base and V by 5 bases; bases with no gene match: 7. The CDR3 covers 16 residues. Germline V gene data show CDR1 as SGHVS and CDR2 as FQNEAQ. The CDR3 loop reads CASSPTGGVGNTEAFF. Here the CDR3 DNA reads TGTGCCAGCAGCCCGACAGGGGGCGTCGGGAACACTGAAGCTTTCTTT.

The genes are TRBV4-2 and TRBJ2-2, with D tentatively TRBD2 (6 bases). V gave up 0 bases and J gave up 1 base, with 12 bases separating them. The length of the CDR3 is 17 residues. Per germline, CDR1 LGHNA and CDR2 YNFKEQ. The CDR3 sequence: CASSQEVGLQNTGELFF. DNA for the CDR3: TGTGCCAGCAGCCAAGAGGTTGGACTACAGAACACCGGGGAGCTGTTTTTT.

This clone was observed a handful of times. This chain links TRBV15 with TRBJ2-1; 9 bases map to TRBD1. The V gene end was trimmed by 0 bases and the J gene end by 5 bases; junction bases not matched to a gene: 2. CDR3 length: 15 amino acids. From germline, CDR1 is LNHNV and CDR2 YYDKDF (reference sequence). CDR3 nucleotides: TGTGCCACCAGCAGAGATTGGGACAGGGACAATGAGCAGTTCTTC. Translation gives CATSRDWDRDNEQFF.

V is TRBV27 and J is TRBJ2-7; the match to TRBD1 covers 9 bases. The CDR3 covers 14 residues. V was pared by 6 bases and J by 2 bases, with 5 bases of the junction left unmatched. Germline assignment: CDR1 MNHEY and CDR2 SMNVEV (reference sequence). The CDR3 bases are TGTGCCAGCAGACAGACAGGGGGGGCCTACGAGCAGTACTTC. This translates into CASRQTGGAYEQYF.

The CDR3 DNA sequence: TGTGCCAGCAGCCCCTCTTGGGGAGGATACGAGCAGTACTTC. Its translation: CASSPSWGGYEQYF. The genes are TRBV7-9 and TRBJ2-7; a weak D match, TRBD2 (6 bases). Germline lookup yields CDR1 SEHNR and CDR2 FQNEAQ (reference sequence). Trimming removed 5 bases from V and 4 bases from J, with 15 bases in between. CDR3 size: 14 residues.

The J gene is TRBJ2-1, the V gene TRBV7-9; 14 nucleotides match TRBD2. The CDR3 covers 17 residues. With 5 bases clipped from V and 8 bases from J, the junction kept 11 bases outside the gene matches. The germline CDR1 and CDR2 sequences are SEHNR and FQNEAQ (reference sequence). CDR3 region: CASSTRLAGGLQDEQFF. Written as DNA, the CDR3 is TGTGCCAGCAGCACGCGACTAGCGGGAGGGCTACAAGATGAGCAGTTCTTC.

This chain joins TRBV9 and TRBJ1-4; D is possibly TRBD1 (6 bases). The V gene lost 0 bases and the J gene lost 7 bases, with 13 bases spanning the gap. CDR1 SGDLS and CDR2 YYNGEE come from the germline V gene. CDR3 length: 15 amino acids. The DNA of the CDR3 is TGTGCCAGCAGCGTAGAGGGGGGGTGGGGTGAAAAACTGTTTTTT. As protein: CASSVEGGWGEKLFF.

This chain uses TRBV9 with TRBJ2-3, with D possibly being TRBD1 or TRBD2 (5 bases each). The V and J ends lost 3 bases and 3 bases respectively, with 8 bases between them. This CDR3 has 13 residues. Per germline, CDR1 SGDLS and CDR2 YYNGEE. The chain's CDR3 is CASSERGTDTQYF. The CDR3 DNA is TGTGCCAGCAGCGAGAGGGGAACAGATACGCAGTATTTT.

The chain is built from TRBV7-9 and TRBJ2-5; 7 bases fit TRBD1. Germline V gene lookup returns CDR1 SEHNR and CDR2 FQNEAQ (reference sequence). This CDR3 contains 13 residues. The V segment lost 8 bases and the J segment 5 bases; nucleotides outside the gene matches: 8. CDR3 residues: CASGTVGTETQYF. The DNA of the CDR3 is TGTGCCAGCGGGACAGTGGGAACGGAGACCCAGTACTTC. The full variable domain, its missing parts supplied by reference TRBV7-9 and TRBJ2-5, is DTGVSQNPRHKITKRGQNVTFRCDPISEHNRLYWYRQTLGQGPEFLTYFQNEAQLEKSRLLSDRFSAERPKGSFSTLEIQRTEQGDSAMYLCASGTVGTETQYFGPGTRLLVL.

The chain uses TRBV28 and TRBJ2-7; a weak D match, TRBD2 (5 bases). The CDR3 spans 13 residues. CDR1 and CDR2 from the germline V gene are MDHEN and SYDVKM. The V end lost 7 bases, the J end lost 3 bases, and 13 bases lay between the germline ends. In nucleotides, the CDR3 is TGTGCCAGCAATTCAGTAGGAGGCTACGAGCAGTACGTC. The encoded protein is CASNSVGGYEQYV.

This chain links TRBV5-6 with TRBJ2-7; a possible D gene is TRBD2 (6 bases). This CDR3 contains 13 residues. V was clipped by 2 bases and J by 3 bases, with 9 bases between them. The germline V gene encodes CDR1 SGHDT and CDR2 YYEEEE. CDR3 DNA sequence: TGTGCCAGCAGCTTACGGGGGAGCTACGAGCAGTACTTC. Translation gives CASSLRGSYEQYF.